The 22 T cell receptor beta chains presented below share a single source sample, sequenced in a study of T cell clones after liver transplantation. Profiling relied on immunoSEQ multiplex PCR, and the TCRdb table lists in-frame clones only, not all of them. Here the sample spans roughly 97,000 clones, around four fifths being singletons. The source material was CD4+ T cells from blood, sampled before liver transplant. Receptors were obtained from a human donor who received a liver transplant.

The V call is TRBV10-3, the J call TRBJ2-3, with 10 bases aligning to TRBD2. Germline V gene lookup returns CDR1 ENHRY and CDR2 SYGVKD. V was clipped by 6 bases and J by 2 bases; unmatched bases: 5. The CDR3 has 15 residues. The CDR3 sequence: CAIRVSGGATDTQYF. Written as DNA, the CDR3 is TGTGCCATCAGAGTCAGCGGGGGGGCCACAGATACGCAGTATTTT.

The rearrangement uses TRBV18 and TRBJ2-5, with 7 bases lining up with TRBD1. V lost 2 bases and J lost 2; bases outside the gene matches: 23. The germline V gene has CDR1 KGHSH and CDR2 LQKENI. The CDR3 has 21 amino acids. CDR3 amino acids: CASSPTPTWDRVIRGQETQYF. CDR3 DNA sequence: TGTGCCAGCTCACCAACCCCTACATGGGACAGAGTGATCCGGGGTCAAGAGACCCAGTACTTC.

The chain carries TRBV7-3 and TRBJ2-3; TRBD2 aligns across 10 bases. Germline CDR1 reads SGHTA; CDR2 reads FQGTGA. Unmatched junction bases numbered 10, after V lost 4 bases and J lost 0 bases. The CDR3 spans 18 residues. CDR3 sequence: CASSSRPSGRGSTDTQYF. CDR3 DNA: TGTGCCAGCAGCTCCCGTCCTAGCGGGAGAGGGAGCACAGATACGCAGTATTTT.

CDR3 in amino acids: CASSRSGVNTQYF. The CDR3 DNA is TGTGCCAGCAGCCGGAGCGGTGTGAATACGCAGTATTTT. The genes are TRBV6-5 and TRBJ2-3, with a weak D call TRBD2 (5 bases). CDR3 length: 13 residues. Trimming removed 6 bases at V and 7 bases at J, with 14 bases between. Per the germline V gene, CDR1 is MNHEY and CDR2 is SVGAGI.

The V gene is TRBV15, the J gene TRBJ2-1, with D possibly being TRBD1 (6 bases). Trimming took 3 bases from V and 5 from J, leaving 14 bases between them. Germline lookup yields CDR1 LNHNV and CDR2 YYDKDF (reference sequence). The CDR3 consists of 15 residues. The DNA for the CDR3 is TGTGCCACCAGCAGGGGGGACACGGGACACAATGAGCAGTTCTTC. Its protein product is CATSRGDTGHNEQFF.

The chain has TRBV9 and TRBJ1-1; D not resolved. Between the trimmed V and J ends, which lost 6 bases and 2 bases, there was a span of 20 bases. The CDR3 runs 16 residues. Germline CDR1 SGDLS, CDR2 YYNGEE. This CDR3 reads CASTLGGFPVNTEAFF. The CDR3 DNA is TGTGCCAGCACCCTAGGAGGGTTCCCCGTAAACACTGAAGCTTTCTTT.

On this clone: The germline gene is not matched at one end of the junction; a read error may be the cause. The gene calls are TRBV7-6 and TRBJ1-1; TRBD1 might be the D (5 bases). CDR3 length equals 14 residues. Germline lookup yields CDR1 SGHVS and CDR2 FNYEAQ. DNA for the CDR3: TGTGCCAACAGCTTGGGGGGGGGAGCCACTGAAGCTTTCTTT. This gives the protein CANSLGGGATEAFF.

This clone has just one count. V is TRBV7-8 and J is TRBJ2-1; 10 nucleotides match TRBD1. This CDR3 contains 14 residues. The germline gives CDR1 SGHVS, CDR2 FQNEAQ. After removal of 5 bases from V and 8 bases from J, the junction contained 6 bases not matched to a gene. The chain's CDR3 is CASSPKDRGDEQFF. The CDR3 DNA follows: TGTGCCAGCAGCCCGAAGGACAGGGGGGATGAGCAGTTCTTC. Drawing the rest from reference TRBV7-8 and TRBJ2-1, the complete variable domain is GAGVSQSPRYKVAKRGQDVALRCDPISGHVSLFWYQQALGQGPEFLTYFQNEAQLDKSGLPSDRFFAERPEGSVSTLKIQRTQQEDSAVYLCASSPKDRGDEQFFGPGTRLTVL.

The chain joins TRBV11-3 to TRBJ1-1; D unresolved. CDR1 SGHNT and CDR2 YENEEA come from the germline V gene. V gave up 5 bases and J gave up 11 bases, with 18 bases separating them. The CDR3 has 13 amino acids. The CDR3 protein is CASSLVYLGEAFF. The DNA of the CDR3 is TGTGCCAGCAGCCTAGTGTATCTGGGTGAGGCTTTCTTT.

The chain couples TRBV7-7 to TRBJ1-1; D unclear. Per the germline V gene, CDR1 is SSHAT and CDR2 is FNYEAQ (reference sequence). V dropped 8 bases and J dropped 1 base, with 14 bases sitting between them. The CDR3 loop spans 14 amino acids. This chain's CDR3 is CASFSEGRNTEAFF. The DNA for the CDR3 is TGTGCCAGCTTCAGCGAGGGCAGGAACACTGAAGCTTTCTTT. The full variable domain, with the rest looked up from reference TRBV7-7 and TRBJ1-1, is GAGVSQSPRYKVTKRGQDVTLRCDPISSHATLYWYQQALGQGPEFLTYFNYEAQPDKSGLPSDRFSAERPEGSISTLTIQRTEQRDSAMYRCASFSEGRNTEAFFGQGTRLTVV.

This clone showed up just a few times. The chain uses TRBV9 and TRBJ2-2, with D unresolved. The germline V gene has CDR1 SGDLS and CDR2 YYNGEE. The V and J ends lost 4 bases and 4 bases respectively, with 14 bases between them. The CDR3 totals 15 residues. In nucleotides, the CDR3 is TGTGCCAGCAGCCCCCGCCTCCCACCCACCGGGGAGCTGTTTTTT. It is translated as CASSPRLPPTGELFF.

This chain links TRBV6-5 with TRBJ2-7; 8 bases align to TRBD1. Germline loops: CDR1 MNHEY, CDR2 SVGAGI. This CDR3 has 14 residues. J gave up 4 bases and V 10 bases, and 12 bases lay outside the gene matches. The CDR3 DNA reads as TGTGCCAATTTCCGGGACAGGAGATCTTACGAGCAGTACTTC. As protein: CANFRDRRSYEQYF.

In this sample, this clone turned up once. The chain joins TRBV27 to TRBJ1-1; D is uncertain. V lost 5 bases to trimming and J lost 1 base, with 11 bases between them. There are 14 residues in the CDR3. CDR1 is MNHEY, CDR2 SMNVEV, per germline (reference sequence). The CDR3 here is CASSREVGNTEAFF. The CDR3 DNA is TGTGCCAGCAGTCGGGAAGTGGGGAACACTGAAGCTTTCTTT.

This clone is a singleton in its sample. The V and J genes are TRBV7-9 and TRBJ1-1; no definite D call. CDR1 is SEHNR and CDR2 is FQNEAQ in the germline V gene (reference sequence). V was pared by 1 base and J by 5 bases, with 5 bases between. The CDR3 totals 12 residues. The CDR3: CASSLGWTEAFF. DNA for the CDR3: TGTGCCAGCAGCTTAGGTTGGACTGAAGCTTTCTTT.

The V and J genes are TRBV6-1 and TRBJ1-1, with unresolved D. V lost 2 bases, J lost 5 bases, and 12 bases lay in between. Germline loops: CDR1 MNHNS, CDR2 SASEGT. The CDR3 consists of 14 residues. CDR3 sequence (DNA): TGTGCCAGCAGTGAAACGGTGAGTGGGACTGAAGCTTTCTTT. It encodes CASSETVSGTEAFF.

The chain combines TRBV7-9 with TRBJ1-1, with D hard to call. Germline V CDR1 and CDR2: SEHNR, FQNEAQ (reference sequence). V lost 2 bases and J lost 5, with 6 bases in between. This CDR3 is 12 amino acids long. The CDR3 loop is CASSLFQTEAFF. In nucleotides, the CDR3 is TGTGCCAGCAGCTTATTCCAGACTGAAGCTTTCTTT.

The V and J genes are TRBV15 and TRBJ2-2, with D possibly matching TRBD2 (5 bases). V was pared by 10 bases and J by 5 bases, with 11 bases between. The CDR3 covers 12 residues. Per germline, CDR1 LNHNV and CDR2 YYDKDF (reference sequence). For the CDR3, the DNA is TGTGCCAGCGGGTGGGGTACCGGGGAGCTGTTTTTT. Its protein is CASGWGTGELFF.

This sequence joins TRBV5-1 and TRBJ2-3; 7 bases map to TRBD2. Germline V gives CDR1 SGHRS, CDR2 YFSETQ. V shed 2 bases and J 0 bases; nucleotides not matched to a gene: 3. There are 15 residues in the CDR3. This CDR3 is CASSLRGVSTDTQYF. In DNA form, the CDR3 reads TGCGCCAGCAGCTTACGGGGGGTCAGCACAGATACGCAGTATTTT.

The rearrangement uses TRBV6-6 and TRBJ2-7, with D perhaps matching TRBD2 (6 bases). In germline, CDR1 is MNHNY, CDR2 SVGAGI (reference sequence). The CDR3 is 15 amino acids. Trimming pared 2 bases from V and 3 bases from J, leaving 14 bases between. The chain's CDR3 is CASSYGGTPGYEQYF. The CDR3 coding sequence is TGTGCCAGCAGTTACGGGGGGACTCCGGGCTACGAGCAGTACTTC.

V usage is TRBV11-2 and J usage is TRBJ2-1; D is unclear. CDR1 is SGHAT, CDR2 FQNNGV, per germline. V lost 1 base, J lost 8 bases, and 9 bases lay in between. The CDR3 extends over 13 amino acids. DNA of the CDR3: TGTGCCAGCAGCTTAGTGGGATACGATGAGCAGTTCTTC. Translation gives CASSLVGYDEQFF.

This clone was counted a single time. The chain is built from TRBV6-5 and TRBJ2-1, with 8 bases that match TRBD1. CDR1 is MNHEY and CDR2 is SVGAGI in the germline V gene. This CDR3 region has 15 residues. V trimming: 6 bases; J trimming: 2 bases; junction bases outside the gene matches: 6. The CDR3 DNA sequence: TGTGCCAGCAGAGTGACAGGGGTGGCCTACAATGAGCAGTTCTTC. It yields the protein CASRVTGVAYNEQFF.

The sample holds one count of this clone. The V call is TRBV7-7, the J call TRBJ2-5, with TRBD2 identical over 12 bases. Trimming removed 4 bases from V and 7 bases from J; junction bases left unmatched: 1. This CDR3 is built from 13 residues. Germline V gene data show CDR1 as SSHAT and CDR2 as FNYEAQ (reference sequence). The CDR3 loop reads CASSSSGGATQYF. The CDR3, as DNA: TGTGCCAGCAGCTCTAGCGGGGGGGCGACCCAGTACTTC.